This TCR beta chain was documented in a study of blood T cell repertoires in COVID-19. Study context: Researchers got acute and convalescent COVID-19 samples from the United States, Italy and Spain. From T cells, B-cell-depleted T cells, or PBMCs came the material, which was cDNA or gDNA.

V dropped 8 bases and J dropped 8 bases, with 12 bases sitting between them. Germline CDR1 reads SEHNR; CDR2 reads FQNEAQ (reference sequence). The CDR3 covers 12 residues. Under the authors' procedure: Estimation of nucleated cell counts relied on the amplification of reference gene primers. Assay used: immunoSEQ multiplex PCR; TCRdb lists only in-frame clones, some missing. D and trimming were read from the DNA, whereas the V and J calls and clone size are those reported in that table. The sample holds about 150,000 clones, 75% to 90% seen once. This clone was observed a single time. Sample: peripheral blood. The origin of this receptor is a woman aged 70-85 years with acute or convalescent COVID-19. The rearrangement uses TRBV7-9 and TRBJ1-4; D remains unclear. This CDR3 reads CASALSGEKLFF. CDR3 sequence (DNA): TGTGCCAGCGCCCTTTCGGGGGAAAAACTGTTTTTT.